This T cell receptor beta chain was recovered during a study of blood T cells in healthy people across ages (dated by TCRdb to the mid-2010s). Notes on the research overall: In model experiments, template switching captured about one uniquely barcoded TCR beta cDNA molecule for every two T cells. Donors were grouped into four age groups: young (average approximately 16 years), middle-aged (less than 40), aged (62) and long-lived (around 82). Using deep sequencing normalized with unique cDNA molecular identifiers, the study measured how TCR beta repertoire diversity changes with age. Two additional independent replicas of 1 million unique cDNA reads from the same blood draw were analyzed for two donors (one aged 18 to 30 and one aged 80 or older). To avoid experimental bias, donors of different ages were randomly spread across the sequencing lanes. Study-wide findings and limitations: Donor CMV infection status was unknown, potentially confounding age-related changes in expanded clonotypes. As age increased, observed TCR beta diversity per million T cells dropped in a roughly linear way, and a significant reduction was already evident by age roughly 40. Compared with the aged group, the long-lived group had more naive CD4+ T cells, fewer expanded clones and increased TCR diversity, suggesting age selection. Estimates of total diversity based on one million sequenced T cells were regarded as lower bounds and as underestimates. Bulk unsorted PBMC profiling prevented conclusive comparison of naive and antigen-experienced compartments. The percentage of naive T cells measured by flow cytometry correlated strongly with observed TCR beta diversity.

As regards this clonotype: Its antigen specificity is not known. No per-base quality is available; no much larger clone lies one base away.

Systemically healthy Caucasian individuals from Russia, over 30 in total and aged about 6 to 95 years, were included as donors. About 9.1 milliliters of peripheral blood were collected from each donor into EDTA-treated Vacutainer tubes. Ficoll-Paque density-gradient centrifugation was used to isolate PBMCs, with at least 7 million per sample. Total RNA, at least 6 micrograms per sample, was extracted from PBMCs with Trizol reagent. For every donor, flow cytometry on a PBMC aliquot measured the percentage of naive CD45RAhigh/CD27high T cells. The CDR3 numbers 14 residues from cysteine through phenylalanine. Just CDR3 DNA is preserved here, 42 bases in frame from base 1. The germline V gene (reference sequence) sets CDR1 to DFQATT and CDR2 to SNEGSKA. Unmatched junction bases come to 9, with V trimmed by 5 bases and J by 4 bases. The library was prepared using 5' RACE. These reads were obtained on an Illumina HiSeq 2500. A second PCR of about 6 to 11 cycles was performed with a sample-barcoded 5' primer and a J-beta primer mix. A template-switch 5' adaptor carrying 12 random nucleotides introduced a unique molecular identifier onto each TCR beta cDNA molecule. Each sample yielded at least 3 million CDR3-containing paired-end reads. First-strand cDNA synthesis was performed from all RNA using the Mint cDNA synthesis kit, with priming by a TRBC-specific oligonucleotide. Following uracil-DNA glycosylase treatment, a first 18-cycle PCR with universal primers M1SS and BC2_uni_R was performed on all cDNA. On the authors' methods: For normalization, 1 million high-quality reads were randomly selected from each sample, with every read carrying a distinct molecular identifier. Reads with shared molecular identifiers were discarded instead of being binned into consensus sequences. MiTCR, run with a Q25 quality threshold and the strictest error-elimination algorithm, handled CDR3 identification, clonotype clustering and error correction. A nonparametric unseen species model with Euler transformation was used to estimate a lower bound on total TCR beta diversity. TCRdb trimmed the raw reads at Q25, called clones with MiXCR and kept productive beta chains. Under each unique CDR3 protein, matching rows form one entry showing the most common genes and DNA. Clone size and V and J calls follow TCRdb, not the original study. This sample comprises 250,000 to 300,000 distinct CDR3 sequences, roughly a quarter of them detected only once. The top ten clones comprise over 25% of the sample.

The TCR sequence derives from a woman in her seventies in good health. Recombination joined TRBV20-1 with TRBJ2-5; a stretch of 8 junction bases matches TRBD1. The sequenced sample was blood. The DNA reads TGCAGTGCTGTCGACAGGGGTGTGTCAGAGACCCAGTACTTC. Translation gives CSAVDRGVSETQYF.